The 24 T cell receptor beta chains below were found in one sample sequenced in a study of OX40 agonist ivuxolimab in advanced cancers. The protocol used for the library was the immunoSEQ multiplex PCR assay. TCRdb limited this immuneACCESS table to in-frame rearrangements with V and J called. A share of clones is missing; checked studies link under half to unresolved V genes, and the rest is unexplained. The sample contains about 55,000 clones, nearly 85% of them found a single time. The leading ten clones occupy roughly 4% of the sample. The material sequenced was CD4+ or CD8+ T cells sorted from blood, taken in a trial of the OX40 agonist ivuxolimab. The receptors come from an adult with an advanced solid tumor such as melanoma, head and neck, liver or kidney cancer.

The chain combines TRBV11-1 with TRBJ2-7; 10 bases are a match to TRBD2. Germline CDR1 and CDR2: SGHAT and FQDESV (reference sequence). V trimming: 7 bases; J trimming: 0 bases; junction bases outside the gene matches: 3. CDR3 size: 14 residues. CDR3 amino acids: CASTQRGGSYEQYF. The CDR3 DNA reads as TGTGCCAGCACCCAGCGGGGGGGCTCCTACGAGCAGTACTTC.

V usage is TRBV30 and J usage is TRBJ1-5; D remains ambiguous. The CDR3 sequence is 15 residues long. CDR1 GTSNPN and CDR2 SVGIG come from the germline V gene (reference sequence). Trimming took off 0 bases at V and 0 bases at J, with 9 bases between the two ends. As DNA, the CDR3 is TGTGCCTGGAGTGTGGGGTATGCTAGCAATCAGCCCCAGCATTTT. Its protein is CAWSVGYASNQPQHF.

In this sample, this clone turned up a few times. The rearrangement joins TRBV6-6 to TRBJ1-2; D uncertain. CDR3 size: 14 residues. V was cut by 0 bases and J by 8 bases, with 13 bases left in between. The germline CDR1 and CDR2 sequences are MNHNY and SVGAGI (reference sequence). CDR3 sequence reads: CASSYSEHWEGYTF. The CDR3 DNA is TGTGCCAGCAGTTACTCGGAGCACTGGGAAGGCTACACCTTC.

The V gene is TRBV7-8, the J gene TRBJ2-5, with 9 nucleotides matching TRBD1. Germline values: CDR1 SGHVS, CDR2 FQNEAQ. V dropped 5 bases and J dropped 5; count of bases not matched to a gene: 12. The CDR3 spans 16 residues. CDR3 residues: CASSPTGGPPGETQYF. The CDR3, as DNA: TGTGCCAGCAGCCCTACAGGGGGCCCCCCTGGGGAGACCCAGTACTTC.

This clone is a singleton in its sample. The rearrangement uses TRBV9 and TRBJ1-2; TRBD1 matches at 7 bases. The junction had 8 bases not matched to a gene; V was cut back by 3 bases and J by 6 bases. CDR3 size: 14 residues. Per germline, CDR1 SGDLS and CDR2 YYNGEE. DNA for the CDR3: TGTGCCAGCAGCGCCGGACAGGTCGTAGATGGCTACACCTTC. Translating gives CASSAGQVVDGYTF.

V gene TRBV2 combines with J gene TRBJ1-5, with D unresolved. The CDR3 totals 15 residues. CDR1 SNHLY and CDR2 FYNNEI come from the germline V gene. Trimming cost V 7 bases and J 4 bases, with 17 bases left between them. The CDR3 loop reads CASTLGTLTNQPQHF. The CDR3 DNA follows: TGTGCCAGCACCCTAGGAACATTAACAAATCAGCCCCAGCATTTT.

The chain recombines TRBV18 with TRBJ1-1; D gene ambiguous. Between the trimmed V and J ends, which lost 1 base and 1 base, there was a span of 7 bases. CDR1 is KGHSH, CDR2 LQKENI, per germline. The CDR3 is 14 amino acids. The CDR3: CASSPQSANTEAFF. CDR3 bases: TGTGCCAGCTCACCACAGTCGGCGAACACTGAAGCTTTCTTT.

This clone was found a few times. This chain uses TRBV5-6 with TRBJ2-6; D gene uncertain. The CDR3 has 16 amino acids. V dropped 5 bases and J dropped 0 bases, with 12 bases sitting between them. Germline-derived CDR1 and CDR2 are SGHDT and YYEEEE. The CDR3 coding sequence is TGTGCCAGCAGTTTTGGTTTCCACTCTGGGGCCAACGTCCTGACTTTC. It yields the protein CASSFGFHSGANVLTF.

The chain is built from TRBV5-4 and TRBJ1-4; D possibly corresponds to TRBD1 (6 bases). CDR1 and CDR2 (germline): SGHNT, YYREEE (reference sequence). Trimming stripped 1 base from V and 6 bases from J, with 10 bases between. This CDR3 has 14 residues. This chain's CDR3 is CASSLTGMDEKLFF. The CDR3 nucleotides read TGTGCCAGCAGCTTGACAGGGATGGATGAAAAACTGTTTTTT.

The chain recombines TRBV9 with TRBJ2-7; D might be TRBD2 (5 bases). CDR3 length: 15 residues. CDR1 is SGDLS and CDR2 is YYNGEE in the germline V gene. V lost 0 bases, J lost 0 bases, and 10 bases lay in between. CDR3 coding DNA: TGTGCCAGCAGCGTAGATCCGGGGAACTCCTACGAGCAGTACTTC. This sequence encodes CASSVDPGNSYEQYF.

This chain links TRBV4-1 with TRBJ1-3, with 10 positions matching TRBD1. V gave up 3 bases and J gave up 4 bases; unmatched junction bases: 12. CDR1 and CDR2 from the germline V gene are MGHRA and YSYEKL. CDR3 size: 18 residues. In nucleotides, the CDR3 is TGCGCCAGCAGCCACGAATACACCGGGACAGGGGCGGGAAACACCATATATTTT. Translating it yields CASSHEYTGTGAGNTIYF.

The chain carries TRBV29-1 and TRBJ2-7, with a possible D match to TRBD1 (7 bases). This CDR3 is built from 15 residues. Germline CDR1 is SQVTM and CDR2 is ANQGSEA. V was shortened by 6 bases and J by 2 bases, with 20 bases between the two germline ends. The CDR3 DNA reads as TGCAGCGTGACCCCCGGGGCAGGGGGGCCCTACGAGCAGTACTTC. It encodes CSVTPGAGGPYEQYF.

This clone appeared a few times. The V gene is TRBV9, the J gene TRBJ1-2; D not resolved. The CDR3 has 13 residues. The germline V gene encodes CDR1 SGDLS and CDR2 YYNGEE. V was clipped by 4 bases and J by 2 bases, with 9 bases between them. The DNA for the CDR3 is TGTGCCAGCAGCTACGTATCGAACTATGGCTACACCTTC. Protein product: CASSYVSNYGYTF.

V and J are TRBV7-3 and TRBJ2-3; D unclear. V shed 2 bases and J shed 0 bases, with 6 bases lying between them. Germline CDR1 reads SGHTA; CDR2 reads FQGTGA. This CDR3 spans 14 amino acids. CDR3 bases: TGTGCCAGCAGCTTACTGCCCAGCACAGATACGCAGTATTTT. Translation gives CASSLLPSTDTQYF.

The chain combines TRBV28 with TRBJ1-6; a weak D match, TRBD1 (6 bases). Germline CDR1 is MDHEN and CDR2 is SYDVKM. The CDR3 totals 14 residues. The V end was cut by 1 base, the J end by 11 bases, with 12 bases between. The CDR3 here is CASSLFQGRPPLHF. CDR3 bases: TGTGCCAGCAGTTTATTTCAGGGGAGGCCACCCCTCCACTTT.

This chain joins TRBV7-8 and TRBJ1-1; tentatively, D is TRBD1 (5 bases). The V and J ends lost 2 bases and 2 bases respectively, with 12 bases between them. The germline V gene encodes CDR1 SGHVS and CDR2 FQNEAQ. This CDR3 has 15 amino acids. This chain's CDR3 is CASSLNLGHNTEAFF. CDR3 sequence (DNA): TGTGCCAGCAGCTTAAATCTGGGGCACAACACTGAAGCTTTCTTT.

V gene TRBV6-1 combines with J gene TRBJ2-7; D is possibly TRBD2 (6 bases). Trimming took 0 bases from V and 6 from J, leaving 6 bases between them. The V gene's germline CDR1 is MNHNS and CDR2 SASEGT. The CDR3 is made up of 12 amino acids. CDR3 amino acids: CASSEARGEQYF. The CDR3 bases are TGTGCCAGCAGTGAAGCGCGGGGCGAGCAGTACTTC.

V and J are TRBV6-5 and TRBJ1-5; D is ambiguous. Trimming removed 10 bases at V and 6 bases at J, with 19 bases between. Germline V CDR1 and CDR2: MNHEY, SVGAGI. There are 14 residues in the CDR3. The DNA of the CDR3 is TGTGCCACCGAAAAAAGGGAATCGGGTCAGCCCCAGCATTTT. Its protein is CATEKRESGQPQHF.

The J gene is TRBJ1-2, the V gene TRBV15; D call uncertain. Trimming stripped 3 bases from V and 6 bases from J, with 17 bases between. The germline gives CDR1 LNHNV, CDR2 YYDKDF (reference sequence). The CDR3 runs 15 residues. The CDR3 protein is CATSRNPGRDHGYTF. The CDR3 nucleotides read TGTGCCACCAGCAGGAACCCCGGTCGAGACCATGGCTACACCTTC.

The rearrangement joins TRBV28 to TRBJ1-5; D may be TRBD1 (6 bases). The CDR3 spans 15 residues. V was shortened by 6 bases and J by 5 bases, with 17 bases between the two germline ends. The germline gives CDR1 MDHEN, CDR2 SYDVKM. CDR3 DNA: TGTGCCAGCAGGGGGGCCTCGGGGGCATATCAGCCCCAGCATTTT. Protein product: CASRGASGAYQPQHF.

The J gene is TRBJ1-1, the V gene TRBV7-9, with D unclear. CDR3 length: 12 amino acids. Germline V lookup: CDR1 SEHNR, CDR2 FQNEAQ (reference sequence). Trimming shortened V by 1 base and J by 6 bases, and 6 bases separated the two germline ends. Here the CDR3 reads CASSLESAEAFF. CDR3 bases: TGTGCCAGCAGCTTAGAGTCCGCTGAAGCTTTCTTT.

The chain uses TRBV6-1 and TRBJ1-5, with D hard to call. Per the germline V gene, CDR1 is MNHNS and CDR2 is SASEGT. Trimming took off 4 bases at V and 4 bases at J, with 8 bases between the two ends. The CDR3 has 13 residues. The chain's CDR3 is CASSVPGNQPQHF. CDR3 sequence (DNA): TGTGCCAGCAGTGTCCCGGGGAATCAGCCCCAGCATTTT.

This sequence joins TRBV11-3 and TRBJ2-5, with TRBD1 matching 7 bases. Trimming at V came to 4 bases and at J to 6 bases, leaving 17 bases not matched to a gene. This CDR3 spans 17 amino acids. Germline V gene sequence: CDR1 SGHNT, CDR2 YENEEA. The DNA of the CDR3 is TGTGCCAGCAGCTACTATGAAACAGGGGCCGCTGCTCAGACCCAGTACTTC. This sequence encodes CASSYYETGAAAQTQYF.

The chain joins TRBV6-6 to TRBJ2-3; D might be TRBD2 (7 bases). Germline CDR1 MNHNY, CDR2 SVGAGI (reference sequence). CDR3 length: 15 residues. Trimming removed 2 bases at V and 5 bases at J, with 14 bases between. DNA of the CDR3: TGTGCCAGCAGTTACCTGGGGGGGCCCGGAGATACGCAGTATTTT. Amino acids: CASSYLGGPGDTQYF.